The clone carrying this T cell receptor beta chain was counted ten times or more. Amplified TCR beta CDR3 regions derived from RNA transcripts. First-round RT-PCR with HTBI primers amplified the TCR CDR3 region. Each CDR3 protein is one row after TCRdb ran MiXCR on the multiplex PCR reads. The table includes about 510,000 distinct CDR3 sequences, 46% detected once. This sample is drawn from a study of T cells in Graves' hyperthyroidism and ophthalmopathy. V lost 3 bases and J 1 base, leaving 1 base between the germline ends. CDR1 and CDR2 from the germline V gene are SEHNR and FQNEAQ (reference sequence). This CDR3 comprises 12 residues.

Input material: peripheral blood or thyroid tissue (not recorded which). The chain recombines TRBV7-9 with TRBJ1-5, with D unclear. The sequence came from an adult woman with Graves' disease, either hyperthyroidism or ophthalmopathy (not recorded which). CDR3 residues: CASSFSNQPQHF. The CDR3 DNA sequence: TGTGCCAGCAGCTTCAGCAATCAGCCCCAGCATTTT. The full variable domain, rest sourced from reference TRBV7-9 and TRBJ1-5, is DTGVSQNPRHKITKRGQNVTFRCDPISEHNRLYWYRQTLGQGPEFLTYFQNEAQLEKSRLLSDRFSAERPKGSFSTLEIQRTEQGDSAMYLCASSFSNQPQHFGDGTRLSIL.